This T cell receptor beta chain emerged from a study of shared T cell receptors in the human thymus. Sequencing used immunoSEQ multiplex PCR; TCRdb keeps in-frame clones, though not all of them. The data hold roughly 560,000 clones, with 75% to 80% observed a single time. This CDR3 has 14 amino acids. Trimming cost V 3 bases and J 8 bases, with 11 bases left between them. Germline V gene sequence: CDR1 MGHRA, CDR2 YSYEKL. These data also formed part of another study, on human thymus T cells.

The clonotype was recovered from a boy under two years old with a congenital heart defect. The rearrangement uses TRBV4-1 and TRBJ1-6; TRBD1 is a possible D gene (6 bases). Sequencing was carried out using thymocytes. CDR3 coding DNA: TGCGCCAGCAGCCAGGGGGCCGGGCATTCACCCCTCCACTTT. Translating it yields CASSQGAGHSPLHF.